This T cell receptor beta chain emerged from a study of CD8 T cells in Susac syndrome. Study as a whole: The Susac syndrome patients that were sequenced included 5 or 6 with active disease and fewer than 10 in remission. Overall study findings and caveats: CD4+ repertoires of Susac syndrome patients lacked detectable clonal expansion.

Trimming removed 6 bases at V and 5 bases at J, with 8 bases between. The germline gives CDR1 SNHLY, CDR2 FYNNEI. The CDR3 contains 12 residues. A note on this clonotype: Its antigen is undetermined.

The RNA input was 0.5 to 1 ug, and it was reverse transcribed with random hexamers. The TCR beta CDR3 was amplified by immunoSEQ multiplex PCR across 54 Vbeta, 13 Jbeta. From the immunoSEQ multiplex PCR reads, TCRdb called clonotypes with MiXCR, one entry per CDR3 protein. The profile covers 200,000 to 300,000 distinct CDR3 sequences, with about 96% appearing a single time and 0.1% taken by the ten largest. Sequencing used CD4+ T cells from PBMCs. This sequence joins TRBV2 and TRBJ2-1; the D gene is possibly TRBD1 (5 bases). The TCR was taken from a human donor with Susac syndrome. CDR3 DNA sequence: TGTGCCAGCAGCTCACAGGACAATGAGCAGTTCTTC. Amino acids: CASSSQDNEQFF.